This is a list of T cell receptor beta chains from one sample in a study of ipilimumab plus nivolumab after autologous stem cell transplantation. Libraries were prepared by immunoSEQ multiplex PCR; TCRdb keeps only in-frame clonotypes and omits some of them. This sample has about 10,000 clones, with about four fifths found just once. Here the sequenced sample was PBMCs, taken in a trial of ipilimumab plus nivolumab as post-transplant consolidation. Receptors originate from a male donor with diffuse large B-cell lymphoma. The CDR3 runs from the conserved cysteine through the conserved F or W. The D gene is left open where the match is weak. Rows give clone size only sometimes, using once, few, many, or a class for an expanded clone.

TRBJ1-2 TRBV27 few NA TGTGCCAGCAGTTTACGGCCTGGCGGGGTGGATGGCTACACCTTC CASSLRPGGVDGYTF
TRBJ2-2 TRBV28 NA NA TGTGCCAGCAGTTCGGGAGGGACAGGTTCTCGCGGGGAGCTGTTTTTT CASSSGGTGSRGELFF
TRBJ2-7 TRBV5-1 medium-sized NA TGCGCCAGCAGCTCTCTCAGCTCCTACGAGCAGTACTTC CASSSLSSYEQYF
TRBJ1-6 TRBV9 NA TRBD1 TGTGCCAGCAGCGCAGGGACAGGGTCCCGTTTAACCTATAATTCACCCCTCCACTTT CASSAGTGSRLTYNSPLHF
TRBJ2-6 TRBV10-3 NA TRBD2 TGTGCCATCAGCACCGGGACTAGCGGGGGACCTGGGGCCAACGTCCTGACTTTC CAISTGTSGGPGANVLTF
TRBJ2-6 TRBV4-2 NA NA TGTGCCAGCAGCCAGACTACCACCTCTGGGGCCAACGTCCTGACTTTC CASSQTTTSGANVLTF
TRBJ1-3 TRBV28 NA NA TGTGCCAGCAGCCTGGTTGGGGGCTCTGGAAACACCATATATTTT CASSLVGGSGNTIYF
TRBJ2-1 TRBV4-3 NA NA TGCGCCAGCAGCCAAGAGCGGGGACACCTATACAATGAGCAGTTCTTC CASSQERGHLYNEQFF
TRBJ1-2 TRBV28 NA NA TGTGCCAGCAGCCCCCGAAGGAACTCGGGTGGCTACACCTTC CASSPRRNSGGYTF
TRBJ1-1 TRBV10-3 NA NA TGTGCCATCAGTGAGTCGATAGGTGGCGGTGAAGCTTTCTTT CAISESIGGGEAFF
TRBJ1-6 TRBV5-4 NA NA TGTGCCAGCAGCTTGGGACCCTCACCCCTCCACTTT CASSLGPSPLHF
TRBJ2-2 TRBV6-5 NA TRBD1 TGTGCCAGCAGTTACCAGACAGGGACCAACACCGGGGAGCTGTTTTTT CASSYQTGTNTGELFF
TRBJ2-1 TRBV6-6 NA TRBD2 TGTGCCAGCAGTTACGGCAGCGGGGTGACCTACAATGAGCAGTTCTTC CASSYGSGVTYNEQFF
TRBJ2-7 TRBV11-2 NA NA TGTGCCAGCAGCGCCGGGGTCGAGCAGTACTTC CASSAGVEQYF
TRBJ2-3 TRBV28 NA NA TGTGCCAGCAGGACATCCACAGATACGCAGTATTTT CASRTSTDTQYF
TRBJ1-6 TRBV4-2 few NA TGTGCCAGCAGCCAAGGCCCTCAGTCACCCCTCCACTTT CASSQGPQSPLHF
TRBJ1-1 TRBV6-5 NA NA TGTGCCAGCAGTTACTCGTTAAAGGGTGGGTATGAAGCTTTCTTT CASSYSLKGGYEAFF
TRBJ1-1 TRBV27 NA NA TGTGCCAGCAGTCCCACGGCGGGGGTCCAGACTTCTGAAGCTTTCTTT CASSPTAGVQTSEAFF
TRBJ1-6 TRBV27 NA NA TGTGCCAGCGGATTTCGCCCCCTCCCACCCCTCCACTTT CASGFRPLPPLHF
TRBJ2-5 TRBV19 NA NA TGTGCCAGTAGCCAAGGGGGAGGGCCAGAGACCCAGTACTTC CASSQGGGPETQYF
TRBJ1-3 TRBV30 NA NA TGTGCCTGGACCGGCAGTGCCATAAATCCCGGAAACACCATATATTTT CAWTGSAINPGNTIYF
TRBJ2-3 TRBV9 NA NA TGTGCCAGCAGCGCGTCTAGCACAGATACGCAGTATTTT CASSASSTDTQYF
TRBJ2-7 TRBV5-6 once NA TGTGCCAGCCGACCTGGGGCAGGGTACGAGCAGTACTTC CASRPGAGYEQYF
TRBJ2-2 TRBV7-3 NA NA TGTGCCAGCAGCTTACAGGTGTCCGGGGAGCTGTTTTTT CASSLQVSGELFF
TRBJ2-1 TRBV18 NA TRBD2 TGTGCCAGCTCACAGCCGGGGGGGATAGAAAAGCAGTTCTTC CASSQPGGIEKQFF
TRBJ1-2 TRBV6-6 NA NA TGTGCCAGCAGCCGGACATTCCTTAACTATGGCTACACCTTC CASSRTFLNYGYTF
TRBJ2-1 TRBV7-2 NA TRBD1 TGTGCCAGCAGCTTAGAGGGACAGGGAGTTTGGCAGTTCTTC CASSLEGQGVWQFF
TRBJ1-5 TRBV28 few TRBD1 TGTGCCAGCAGTCCACAGGGGGTGGGCAATCAGCCCCAGCATTTT CASSPQGVGNQPQHF
TRBJ1-3 TRBV7-6 NA NA TGTGCCAGCAGCCCAGGAGGGGGAACTGGAAACACCATATATTTT CASSPGGGTGNTIYF
TRBJ2-7 TRBV28 NA NA TGTGCCAGCAGTTTATATGCCTACGAGCAGTACTTC CASSLYAYEQYF
TRBJ2-2 TRBV10-3 NA TRBD1 TGTGCCATCAGCTACGACAGGGGAGCGAGCACCGGGGAGCTGTTTTTT CAISYDRGASTGELFF
TRBJ2-3 TRBV18 NA TRBD1 TGTGCCAGCTCACCGGGACAGGGGACAGATACGCAGTATTTT CASSPGQGTDTQYF
TRBJ2-5 TRBV18 NA NA TGTGCCAGCTCACCGGTGTTTGGTGGACCTCAAGAGACCCAGTACTTC CASSPVFGGPQETQYF
TRBJ1-6 TRBV7-3 NA NA TGTGCCAGCAGCCCCCAATTCGGCTCACCCCTCCACTTT CASSPQFGSPLHF
TRBJ2-1 TRBV2 few TRBD1 TGTGCCAGCAGTGAAATGGACAGGCCCCACTACAATGAGCAGTTCTTC CASSEMDRPHYNEQFF
TRBJ1-3 TRBV7-2 NA NA TGTGCCAGCAGCTTATCTAGAGGAGGAAACACCATATATTTT CASSLSRGGNTIYF